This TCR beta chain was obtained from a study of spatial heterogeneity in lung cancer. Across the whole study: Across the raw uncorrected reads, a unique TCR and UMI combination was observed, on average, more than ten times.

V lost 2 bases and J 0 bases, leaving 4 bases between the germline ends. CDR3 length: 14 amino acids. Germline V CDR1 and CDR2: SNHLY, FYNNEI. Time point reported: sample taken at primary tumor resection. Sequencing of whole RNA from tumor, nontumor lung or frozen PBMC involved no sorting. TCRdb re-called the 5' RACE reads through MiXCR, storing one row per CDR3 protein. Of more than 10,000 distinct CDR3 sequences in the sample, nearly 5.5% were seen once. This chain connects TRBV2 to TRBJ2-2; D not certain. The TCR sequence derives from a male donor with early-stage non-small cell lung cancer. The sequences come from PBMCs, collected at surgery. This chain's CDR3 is CASSETPNTGELFF. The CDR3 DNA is TGTGCCAGCAGTGAAACCCCGAACACCGGGGAGCTGTTTTTT.